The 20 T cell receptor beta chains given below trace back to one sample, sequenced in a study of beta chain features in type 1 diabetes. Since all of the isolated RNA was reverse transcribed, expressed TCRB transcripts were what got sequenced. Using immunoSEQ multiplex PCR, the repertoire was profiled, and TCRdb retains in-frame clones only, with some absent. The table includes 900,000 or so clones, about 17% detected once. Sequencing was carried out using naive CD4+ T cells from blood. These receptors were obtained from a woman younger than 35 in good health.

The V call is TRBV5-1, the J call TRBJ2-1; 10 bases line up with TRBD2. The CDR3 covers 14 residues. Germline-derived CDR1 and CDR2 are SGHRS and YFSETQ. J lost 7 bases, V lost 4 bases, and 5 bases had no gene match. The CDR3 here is CASSKELAGNEQFF. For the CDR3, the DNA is TGCGCCAGCAGCAAAGAACTAGCGGGAAATGAGCAGTTCTTC.

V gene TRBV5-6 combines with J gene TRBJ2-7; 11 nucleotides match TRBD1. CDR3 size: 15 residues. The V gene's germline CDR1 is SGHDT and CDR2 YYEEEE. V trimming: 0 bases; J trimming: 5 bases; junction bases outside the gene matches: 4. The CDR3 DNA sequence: TGTGCCAGCAGCTTGGTTTGGACAGGGGGCAACGAGCAGTACTTC. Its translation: CASSLVWTGGNEQYF.

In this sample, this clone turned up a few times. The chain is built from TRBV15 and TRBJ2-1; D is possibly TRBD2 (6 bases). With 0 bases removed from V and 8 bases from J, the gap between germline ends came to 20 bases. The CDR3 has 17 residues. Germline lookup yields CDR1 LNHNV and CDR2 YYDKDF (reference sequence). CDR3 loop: CATSREVLRLGGDEQFF. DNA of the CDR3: TGTGCCACCAGCAGAGAGGTATTAAGACTTGGCGGGGATGAGCAGTTCTTC.

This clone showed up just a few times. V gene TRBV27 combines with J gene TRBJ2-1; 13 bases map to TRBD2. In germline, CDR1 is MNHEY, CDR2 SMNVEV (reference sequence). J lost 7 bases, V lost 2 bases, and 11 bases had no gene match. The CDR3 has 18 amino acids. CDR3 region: CASSLIGPGTSGKNEQFF. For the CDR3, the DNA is TGTGCCAGCAGTTTAATCGGGCCCGGGACTAGCGGGAAAAATGAGCAGTTCTTC.

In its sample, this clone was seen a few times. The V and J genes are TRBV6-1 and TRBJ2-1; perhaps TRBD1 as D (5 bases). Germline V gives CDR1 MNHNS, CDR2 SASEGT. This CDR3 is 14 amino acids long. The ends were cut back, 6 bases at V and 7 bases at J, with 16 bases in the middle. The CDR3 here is CASRRPFRENEQFF. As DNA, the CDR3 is TGTGCCAGCAGGAGACCTTTCAGGGAAAATGAGCAGTTCTTC.

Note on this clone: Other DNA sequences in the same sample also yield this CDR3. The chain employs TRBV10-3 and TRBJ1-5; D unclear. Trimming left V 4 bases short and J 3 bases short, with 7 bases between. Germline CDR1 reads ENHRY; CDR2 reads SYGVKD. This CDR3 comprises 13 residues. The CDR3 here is CAISAGVNQPQHF. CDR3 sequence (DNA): TGTGCCATCAGTGCTGGGGTCAATCAGCCCCAGCATTTT.

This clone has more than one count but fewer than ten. CDR3 sequence (DNA): TGTGCCAGCAGTCCAAGACAGGGTGGAGATACGCAGTATTTT. Protein sequence: CASSPRQGGDTQYF. The chain couples TRBV28 to TRBJ2-3; 7 bases match TRBD1. The V gene end was trimmed by 5 bases and the J gene end by 5 bases; junction bases not matched to a gene: 7. The CDR3 loop spans 14 amino acids. CDR1 MDHEN and CDR2 SYDVKM come from the germline V gene.

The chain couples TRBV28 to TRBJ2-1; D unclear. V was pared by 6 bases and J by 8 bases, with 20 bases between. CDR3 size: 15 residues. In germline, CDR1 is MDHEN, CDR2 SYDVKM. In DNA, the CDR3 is TGTGCCAGCAGCCGTGGAGACCTCCACGCCGATGAGCAGTTCTTC. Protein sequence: CASSRGDLHADEQFF.

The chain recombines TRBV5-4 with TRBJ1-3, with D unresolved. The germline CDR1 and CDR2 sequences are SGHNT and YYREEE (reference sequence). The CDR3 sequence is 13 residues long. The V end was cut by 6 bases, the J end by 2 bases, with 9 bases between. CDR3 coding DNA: TGTGCCAGCACCTGGGATGCTGGAAACACCATATATTTT. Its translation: CASTWDAGNTIYF.

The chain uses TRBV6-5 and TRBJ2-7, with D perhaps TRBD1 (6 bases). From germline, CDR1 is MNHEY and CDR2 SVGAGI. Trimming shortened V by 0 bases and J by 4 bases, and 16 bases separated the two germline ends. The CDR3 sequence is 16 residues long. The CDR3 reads CASSYSVSYRAYEQYF. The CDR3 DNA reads TGTGCCAGCAGTTACTCGGTCTCATACAGGGCGTACGAGCAGTACTTC.

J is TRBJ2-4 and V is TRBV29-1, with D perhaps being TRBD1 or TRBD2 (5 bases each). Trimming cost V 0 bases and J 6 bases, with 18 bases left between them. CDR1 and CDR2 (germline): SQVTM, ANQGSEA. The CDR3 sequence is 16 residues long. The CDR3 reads CSVEEGTGTIPNIQYF. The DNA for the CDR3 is TGCAGCGTTGAAGAAGGGACCGGGACCATTCCAAACATTCAGTACTTC.

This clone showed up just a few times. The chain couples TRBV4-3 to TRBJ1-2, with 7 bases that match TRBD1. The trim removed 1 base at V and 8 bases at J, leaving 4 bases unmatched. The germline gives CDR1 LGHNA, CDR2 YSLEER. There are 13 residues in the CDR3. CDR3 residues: CASSQGDSYGYTF. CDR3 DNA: TGCGCCAGCAGCCAAGGGGACAGTTACGGCTACACCTTC.

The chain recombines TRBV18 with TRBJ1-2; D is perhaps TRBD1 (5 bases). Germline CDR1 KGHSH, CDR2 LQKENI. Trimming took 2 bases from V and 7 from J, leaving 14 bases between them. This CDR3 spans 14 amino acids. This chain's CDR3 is CASSPMEGTGGYTF. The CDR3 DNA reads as TGTGCCAGCTCACCAATGGAGGGGACCGGTGGCTACACCTTC.

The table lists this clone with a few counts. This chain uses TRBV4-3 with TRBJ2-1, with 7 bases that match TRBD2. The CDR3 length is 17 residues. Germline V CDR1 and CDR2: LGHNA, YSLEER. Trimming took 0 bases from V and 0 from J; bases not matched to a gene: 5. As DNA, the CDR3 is TGCGCCAGCAGCCAAGATCGGGGGGACGGCTCCTACAATGAGCAGTTCTTC. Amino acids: CASSQDRGDGSYNEQFF.

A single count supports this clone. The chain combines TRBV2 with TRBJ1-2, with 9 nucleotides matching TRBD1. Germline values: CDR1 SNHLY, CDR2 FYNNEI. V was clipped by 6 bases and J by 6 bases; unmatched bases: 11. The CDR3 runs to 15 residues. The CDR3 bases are TGTGCCAGCAGGGGACAGGGCCGCCCCCCGGATGGCTACACCTTC. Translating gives CASRGQGRPPDGYTF.

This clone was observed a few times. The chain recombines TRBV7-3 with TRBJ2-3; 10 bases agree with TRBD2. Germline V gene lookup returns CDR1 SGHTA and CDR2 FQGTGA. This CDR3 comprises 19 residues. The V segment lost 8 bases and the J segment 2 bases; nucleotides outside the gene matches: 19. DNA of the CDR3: TGTGCCAGCCCCCTCATCCTAGCGGGAGCTCCCAGTGTCACAGATACGCAGTATTTT. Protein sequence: CASPLILAGAPSVTDTQYF.

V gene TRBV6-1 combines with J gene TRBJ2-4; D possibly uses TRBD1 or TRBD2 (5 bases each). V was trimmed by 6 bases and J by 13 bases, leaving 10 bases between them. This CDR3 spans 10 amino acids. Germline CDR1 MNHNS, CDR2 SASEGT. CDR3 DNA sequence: TGTGCCAGCAGCGGGGCAGGACAGTACTTC. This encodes CASSGAGQYF.

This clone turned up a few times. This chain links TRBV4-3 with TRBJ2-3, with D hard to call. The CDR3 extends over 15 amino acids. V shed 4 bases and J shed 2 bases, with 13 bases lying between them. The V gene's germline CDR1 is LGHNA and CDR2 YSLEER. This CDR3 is CASSLSNPATDTQYF. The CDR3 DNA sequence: TGCGCCAGCAGCCTAAGTAACCCGGCCACAGATACGCAGTATTTT.

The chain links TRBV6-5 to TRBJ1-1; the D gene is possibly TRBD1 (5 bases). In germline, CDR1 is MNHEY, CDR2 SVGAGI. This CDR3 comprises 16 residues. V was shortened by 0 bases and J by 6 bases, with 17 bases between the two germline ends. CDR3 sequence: CASSYSFVGGYAEAFF. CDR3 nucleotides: TGTGCCAGCAGTTACTCCTTTGTCGGGGGGTACGCTGAAGCTTTCTTT.

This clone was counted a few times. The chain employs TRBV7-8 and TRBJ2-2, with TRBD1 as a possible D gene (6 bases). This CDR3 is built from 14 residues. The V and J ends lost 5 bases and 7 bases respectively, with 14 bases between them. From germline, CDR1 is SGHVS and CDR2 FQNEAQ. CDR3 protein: CASSGDRFIGELFF. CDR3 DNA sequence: TGTGCCAGCAGCGGAGACAGGTTTATCGGGGAGCTGTTTTTT. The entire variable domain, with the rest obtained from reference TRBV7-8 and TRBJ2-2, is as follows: GAGVSQSPRYKVAKRGQDVALRCDPISGHVSLFWYQQALGQGPEFLTYFQNEAQLDKSGLPSDRFFAERPEGSVSTLKIQRTQQEDSAVYLCASSGDRFIGELFFGEGSRLTVL.